This T cell receptor (beta chain) stems from a study of blood T cells in healthy people across ages (dated by TCRdb to between 2014 and 2017). Looking at the study overall: In model experiments, template switching captured roughly one uniquely barcoded TCR beta cDNA molecule for every two T cells. To track age-related changes in TCR beta repertoire diversity, the study relied on deep sequencing normalized with unique cDNA molecular identifiers. The donors were split into four age groups: young (average around 17 years), middle-aged (roughly 40), aged (approximately 59) and long-lived (roughly 86). For two donors (one aged 18 to 29 and one aged 80 or older), the study analyzed two additional independent replicas of 1 million unique cDNA reads from the same blood draw.

Worth noting for this clonotype: It has no known antigen specificity. The junction shows a germline mismatch at one end, possibly a read error.

The 35 to 40 donors, aged 6 to 90 years, were systemically healthy Caucasian individuals from Russia. About 10 milliliters of peripheral blood were drawn from each donor into EDTA-treated Vacutainer tubes. Ficoll-Paque density-gradient centrifugation was used to isolate PBMCs, with at least 7 million obtained per sample. Total RNA was extracted from PBMCs with Trizol reagent, with at least 6 micrograms obtained per sample. Naive CD45RAhigh/CD27high T cell percentages were measured by flow cytometry on a PBMC aliquot from every donor. The investigation overall reported the following: A strong correlation was found between observed TCR beta diversity and the percentage of naive T cells measured by flow cytometry. Because donor CMV infection status was unknown, age-related changes in expanded clonotypes were potentially confounded. Conclusive comparison of naive and antigen-experienced compartments was prevented by the profiling of bulk unsorted PBMCs. Observed TCR beta diversity per million T cells fell roughly linearly with age, and a significant reduction was already apparent by age roughly 41. The long-lived group showed more naive CD4+ T cells, fewer expanded clones and increased TCR diversity than the aged group, suggesting age selection. Estimates of total diversity based on one million sequenced T cells were regarded as lower bounds and as underestimates.

The library was prepared using 5' RACE. The sequencer listed for this sample is Illumina HiSeq 2500. A second roughly 6 to 11 cycle PCR used a sample-barcoded 5' primer and a J-beta primer mix. A unique molecular identifier was introduced onto each TCR beta cDNA molecule by a template-switch 5' adaptor carrying 12 random nucleotides. Each sample yielded at least 3 million CDR3-containing paired-end reads. First-strand cDNA synthesis was performed from all RNA using the Mint cDNA synthesis kit, with priming by a TRBC-specific oligonucleotide. Following uracil-DNA glycosylase treatment, all cDNA underwent a first 18-cycle PCR with the universal primers M1SS and BC2_uni_R. The study's own analysis went as follows. For normalization, 1 million high-quality reads, each with a distinct molecular identifier, were randomly selected from each sample. Instead of being binned into consensus sequences, reads that shared molecular identifiers were thrown out. MiTCR, with a Q25 quality threshold and the strictest error-elimination algorithm, was used for CDR3 identification, clonotype clustering and error correction. A nonparametric unseen species model using Euler transformation provided a lower-bound estimate of total TCR beta diversity. TCRdb reprocessing: public reads trimmed at Q25 with fastp, clones called with MiXCR, in-frame beta chains kept. Merged by CDR3 protein, the rows form single entries marked with the most common genes and DNA. The V and J calls here are based on TCRdb, not the publication. This sample gives about 840,000 distinct CDR3 sequences in total; 25% to 30% of them show up just once. The ten largest make up roughly 10% of the sample.

Another study also made use of these data, one on T cells of mothers and their children. That second publication adds: The donors were nine systemically healthy Caucasian individuals, made up of three mothers and their six children. cDNA synthesis consumed the entire amount of extracted RNA, loaded at 1.5 ug RNA in each 15 ul reaction. Sample barcodes and 2-4 random nucleotides were added via the M1S primer in the second PCR. Over 8.5 million TCR beta CDR3 reads were obtained for each mother, and some 3 million reads were obtained for each child. TCR recombination output is similarly shaped by thymic selection in related and unrelated pairs, with a minor effect exerted by inherited differences. Normalized repertoire overlap was always found to be slightly, but never significantly, higher in related mother-child pairs than in unrelated mother-child pairs. No persistent microchimeric T cell clones were detected, at a sensitivity of approximately 90 clones per million clonotypes. To look for features that set related mother-child pairs apart from unrelated individuals, the researchers ran deep NGS to compare the TCR beta repertoires of mothers and children. On average, the children were about 12 +/- 4 years old, while the mothers were 40 +/- 4 years old. After adapters were ligated using NEBNext reagents, the libraries underwent 100+100 nt paired-end sequencing on an Illumina HiSeq 2000. Mother and child libraries were prepared a month apart and sequenced in separate runs to prevent cross-contamination. Between about 500,000 and 2,100,000 distinct TCR beta clonotypes were identified per donor. Naive TCR beta clonotypes were estimated from low-frequency clonotypes matched to each donor's FACS-determined naive share, without sorting.

Sequencing was done on a sample of blood. The source of this sequence is a middle-aged woman in good health.

The CDR3 sequence is CASSRGAEVYNGQFF. The sequenced DNA is TGTGCCAGCAGCCGAGGGGCAGAAGTGTACAATGGGCAGTTCTTC. The chain joins TRBV7-3 to TRBJ2-1; the D gene is perhaps TRBD1 or TRBD2, each of them matching over 5 bases. Based on the germline V gene, the CDR1 and CDR2 sequences are SGHTA and FQGTGA. The cysteine opens and the phenylalanine closes a CDR3 of 15 amino acids. Solely the CDR3 DNA is kept, with 45 bases framed from the first base.